This TCR beta chain was observed in a study of T cell responses to AZD1222 COVID-19 vaccine. Whole-study results and caveats: There were mostly white British donors and more females than males, and clonal diversity was possibly underestimated. It was only 6 or 7 AZD1222 recipients who were seropositive at baseline. Spike-specific TCR breadth and depth grew following two AZD1222 doses.

The protocol was immunoSEQ multiplex PCR, while the TCRdb copy is restricted to in-frame clones and leaves out a portion. This table holds 140,000 to 150,000 clones, roughly 89% found once. The length of the CDR3 is 10 residues. The germline V gene encodes CDR1 DFQATT and CDR2 SNEGSKA (reference sequence). V lost 8 bases, J lost 9 bases, and 13 bases lay in between. About this clone: Its antigen is not known.

The sequence derives from an adult in good health. The V and J genes are TRBV20-1 and TRBJ1-2, with a weak D call TRBD1 (6 bases). The specimen comprised peripheral blood, sampled on day 0 of AZD1222 vaccination. CDR3 protein: CSSQTGSYTF. The CDR3 DNA sequence: TGCAGTTCTCAAACAGGGAGCTACACCTTC.